What follows are 9 T cell receptor beta chains derived from one specimen sequenced in a study of shared T cell receptors in the human thymus. TCRdb's copy holds only in-frame clones and misses some; the assay was immunoSEQ multiplex PCR. The data contain over 650,000 clones, about 89% of them singletons. The sample also formed part of further work on human thymus T cells.

The sequenced material came from thymocytes. These receptor sequences come from a boy less than two years old with a congenital heart defect.

The chain has TRBV27 and TRBJ2-1; TRBD2 matches 7 bases. The CDR3 runs to 14 residues. The V segment lost 6 bases and the J segment 2 bases; nucleotides outside the gene matches: 4. Germline V gene lookup returns CDR1 MNHEY and CDR2 SMNVEV (reference sequence). DNA for the CDR3: TGTGCCAGCAGACTAGCGCTAGCCTACAATGAGCAGTTCTTC. Translating gives CASRLALAYNEQFF.

The chain couples TRBV5-6 to TRBJ1-1; D is ambiguous. Germline CDR1 and CDR2: SGHDT and YYEEEE. The length of the CDR3 is 15 residues. Trimming removed 3 bases at V and 3 bases at J, with 15 bases between. CDR3 region: CASSSGRRKYTEAFF. CDR3 DNA sequence: TGTGCCAGCAGCTCCGGACGGAGGAAGTACACTGAAGCTTTCTTT.

The chain couples TRBV27 to TRBJ2-7, with 8 bases aligning to TRBD2. This CDR3 has 15 amino acids. V gave up 3 bases and J gave up 1 base; unmatched junction bases: 5. The germline CDR1 and CDR2 sequences are MNHEY and SMNVEV (reference sequence). The CDR3 DNA reads as TGTGCCAGCAGTTTCCGGGAGGGGGGGTCCTACGAGCAGTACTTC. The encoded protein is CASSFREGGSYEQYF.

This clone was seen more than once but under ten times. This CDR3 reads CASSQDWQQEGYNEQFF. The CDR3 nucleotides are TGCGCCAGCAGCCAAGATTGGCAACAAGAGGGATACAATGAGCAGTTCTTC. This rearrangement joins TRBV4-3 to TRBJ2-1; maybe TRBD2 (5 bases). The CDR3 length is 17 residues. Germline V gene lookup returns CDR1 LGHNA and CDR2 YSLEER. Between the trimmed V and J ends, which lost 0 bases and 4 bases, there was a span of 16 bases.

The V gene is TRBV2, the J gene TRBJ2-1; 8 nucleotides match TRBD1. V shed 5 bases and J 0 bases; nucleotides not matched to a gene: 12. Germline lookup yields CDR1 SNHLY and CDR2 FYNNEI. The CDR3 has 18 amino acids. CDR3 protein: CASSRTGRRTGSYNEQFF. CDR3 in DNA: TGTGCCAGCAGTCGGACAGGGAGGCGTACCGGCTCCTACAATGAGCAGTTCTTC.

V gene TRBV11-2 combines with J gene TRBJ1-1; the D gene is possibly TRBD1 (5 bases). Germline-derived CDR1 and CDR2 are SGHAT and FQNNGV. Trimming left V 6 bases short and J 0 bases short, with 17 bases between. The CDR3 is made up of 16 amino acids. The CDR3 sequence: CASRDGGGGVNTEAFF. DNA of the CDR3: TGTGCCAGCAGGGACGGTGGGGGGGGAGTGAACACTGAAGCTTTCTTT.

The chain combines TRBV5-6 with TRBJ2-3; tentative D call: TRBD2 (6 bases). The CDR3 spans 14 residues. V lost 6 bases and J lost 5, with 16 bases in between. Germline loops: CDR1 SGHDT, CDR2 YYEEEE. The CDR3 protein is CASKGRWRGDTQYF. The CDR3 DNA sequence: TGTGCCAGCAAAGGACGGTGGCGGGGAGATACGCAGTATTTT.

The chain recombines TRBV11-3 with TRBJ2-1; tentative D call: TRBD2 (6 bases). This CDR3 is built from 15 residues. Trimming left V 0 bases short and J 1 base short, with 7 bases between. Germline V CDR1 and CDR2: SGHNT, YENEEA. DNA for the CDR3: TGTGCCAGCAGCTTAGAAGGGAGGTCCTACAATGAGCAGTTCTTC. This codes for CASSLEGRSYNEQFF.

V and J are TRBV5-5 and TRBJ1-2; 11 nucleotides line up with TRBD1. After removal of 4 bases from V and 8 bases from J, the junction contained 10 bases not matched to a gene. Germline V gives CDR1 SGHKS, CDR2 YYEKEE (reference sequence). The CDR3 is made up of 15 amino acids. This chain's CDR3 is CASSGGQGASMGYTF. The CDR3 bases are TGTGCCAGCAGCGGCGGACAGGGGGCTTCTATGGGCTACACCTTC.